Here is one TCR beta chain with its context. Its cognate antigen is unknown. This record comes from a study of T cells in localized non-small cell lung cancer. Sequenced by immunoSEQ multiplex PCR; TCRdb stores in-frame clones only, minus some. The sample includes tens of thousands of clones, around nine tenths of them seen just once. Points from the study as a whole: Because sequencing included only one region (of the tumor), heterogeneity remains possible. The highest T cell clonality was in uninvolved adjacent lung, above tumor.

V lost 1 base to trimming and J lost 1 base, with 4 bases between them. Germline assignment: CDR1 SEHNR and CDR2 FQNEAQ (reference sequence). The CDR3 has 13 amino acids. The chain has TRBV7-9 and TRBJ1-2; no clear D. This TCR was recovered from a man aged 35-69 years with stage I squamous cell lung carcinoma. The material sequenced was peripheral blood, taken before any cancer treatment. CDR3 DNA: TGTGCCAGCAGCTTAGAAAGTAACTATGGCTACACCTTC. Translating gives CASSLESNYGYTF.